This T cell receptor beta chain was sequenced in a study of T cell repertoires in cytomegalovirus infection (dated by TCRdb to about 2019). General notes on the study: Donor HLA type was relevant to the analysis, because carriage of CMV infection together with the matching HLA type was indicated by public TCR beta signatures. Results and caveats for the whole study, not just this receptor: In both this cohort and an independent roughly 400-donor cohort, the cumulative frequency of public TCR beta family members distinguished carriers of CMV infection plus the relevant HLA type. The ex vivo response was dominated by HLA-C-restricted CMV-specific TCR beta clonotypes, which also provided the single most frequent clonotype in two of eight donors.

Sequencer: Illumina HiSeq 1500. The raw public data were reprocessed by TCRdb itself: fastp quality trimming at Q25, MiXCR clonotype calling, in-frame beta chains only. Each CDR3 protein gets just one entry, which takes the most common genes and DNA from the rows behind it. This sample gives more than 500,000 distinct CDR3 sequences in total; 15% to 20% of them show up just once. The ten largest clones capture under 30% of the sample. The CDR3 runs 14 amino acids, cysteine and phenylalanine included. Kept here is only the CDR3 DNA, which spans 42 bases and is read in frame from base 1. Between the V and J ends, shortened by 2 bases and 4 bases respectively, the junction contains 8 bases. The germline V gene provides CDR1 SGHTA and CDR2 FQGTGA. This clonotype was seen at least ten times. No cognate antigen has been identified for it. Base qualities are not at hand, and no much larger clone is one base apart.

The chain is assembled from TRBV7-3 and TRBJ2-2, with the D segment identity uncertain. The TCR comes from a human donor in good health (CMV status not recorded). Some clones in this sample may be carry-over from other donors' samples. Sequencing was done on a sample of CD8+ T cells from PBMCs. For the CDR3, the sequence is CASSLYSSTGELFF. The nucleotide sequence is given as TGTGCCAGCAGCTTATACTCCTCCACCGGGGAGCTGTTTTTT.